This paragraph reports one T cell receptor beta chain. The data were obtained in a study of T cells after somatic rescue of genetic block. Sequencing was performed with immunoSEQ multiplex PCR; in TCRdb, only in-frame clones are kept and a portion is missing. The top ten clones hold approximately 0.077% of a sample with about 52,000 clones, roughly 96% of them seen once. The germline CDR1 and CDR2 sequences are LNHDA and SQIVND (reference sequence). The CDR3 loop spans 15 amino acids. V was pared by 2 bases and J by 7 bases, with 15 bases between. This TCR derives from a child less than two years old. The sample consisted of peripheral blood mononuclear cells (PBMCs). The V call is TRBV19, the J call TRBJ2-1; D assignment may be TRBD1 or TRBD2 (5 bases each). The CDR3: CASSIKDLEGNEQFF. CDR3 DNA: TGTGCCAGTAGTATAAAGGATCTCGAGGGGAATGAGCAGTTCTTC.